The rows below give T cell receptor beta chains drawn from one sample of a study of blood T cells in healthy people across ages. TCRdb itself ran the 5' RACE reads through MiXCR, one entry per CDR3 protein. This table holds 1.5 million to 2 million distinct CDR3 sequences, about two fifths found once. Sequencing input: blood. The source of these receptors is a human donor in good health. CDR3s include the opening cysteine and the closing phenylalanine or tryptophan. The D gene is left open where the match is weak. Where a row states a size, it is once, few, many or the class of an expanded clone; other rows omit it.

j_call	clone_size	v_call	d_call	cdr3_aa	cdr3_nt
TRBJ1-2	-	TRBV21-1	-	CASSKAGTNYGYTF	TGTGCCAGCAGCAAAGCAGGGACCAACTATGGCTACACCTTC
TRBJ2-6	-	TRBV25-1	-	CASSEVWQSGANVLTF	TGTGCCAGCAGTGAAGTTTGGCAGTCCGGGGCCAACGTCCTGACTTTC
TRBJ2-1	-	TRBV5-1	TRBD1	CASRTGDYNEQFF	TGCGCCAGCCGGACAGGGGACTACAATGAGCAGTTCTTC
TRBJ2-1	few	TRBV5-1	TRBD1	CASQRDSNRRPYNEQFF	TGCGCCAGCCAGAGGGACAGCAACCGAAGGCCCTACAATGAGCAGTTCTTC
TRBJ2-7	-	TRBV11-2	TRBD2	CASSIGTSGGNEQYF	TGTGCCAGCAGCATCGGGACTAGCGGGGGGAACGAGCAGTACTTC
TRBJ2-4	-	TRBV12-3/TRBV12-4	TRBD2	CASSRMGDRGLAGGFAKNIQYF	TGTGCCAGCAGTCGTATGGGGGACCGGGGACTAGCGGGGGGGTTTGCCAAAAACATTCAGTACTTC
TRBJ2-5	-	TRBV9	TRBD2	CAGSRTSGGLNQETQYF	TGTGCCGGCAGCCGGACTAGCGGGGGCCTTAACCAAGAGACCCAGTACTTC
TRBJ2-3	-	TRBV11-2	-	CASGLDSGGADTQYF	TGTGCCAGCGGCTTAGATTCGGGTGGTGCAGATACGCAGTATTTT
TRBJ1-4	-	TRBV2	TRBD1	CASSDGTGYGKLFF	TGTGCCAGCAGTGATGGGACAGGGTACGGAAAACTGTTTTTT
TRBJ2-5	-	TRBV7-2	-	CASSQEAYQETQYF	TGTGCCAGCAGCCAAGAGGCGTACCAAGAGACCCAGTACTTC
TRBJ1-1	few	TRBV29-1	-	CSVGGGVDTEAFF	TGCAGTGTTGGGGGCGGAGTAGACACTGAAGCTTTCTTT
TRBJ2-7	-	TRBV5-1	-	CASSPTADWYEQYF	TGCGCCAGCAGCCCAACCGCCGACTGGTACGAGCAGTACTTC
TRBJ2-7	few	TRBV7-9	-	CASSPPGLGAYEQYF	TGTGCCAGCAGCCCCCCCGGGCTAGGGGCCTACGAGCAGTACTTC
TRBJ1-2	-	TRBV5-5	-	CANSPGAGRATAGGYTF	TGTGCCAACAGCCCGGGGGCGGGCAGGGCCACCGCAGGTGGCTACACCTTC
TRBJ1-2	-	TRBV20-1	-	CSARDPTVYGYTF	TGCAGTGCTAGAGACCCGACAGTATATGGCTACACCTTC
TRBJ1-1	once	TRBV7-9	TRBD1	CASSPGTAPGPAFF	TGTGCCAGCAGCCCGGGGACAGCCCCAGGTCCCGCTTTCTTT